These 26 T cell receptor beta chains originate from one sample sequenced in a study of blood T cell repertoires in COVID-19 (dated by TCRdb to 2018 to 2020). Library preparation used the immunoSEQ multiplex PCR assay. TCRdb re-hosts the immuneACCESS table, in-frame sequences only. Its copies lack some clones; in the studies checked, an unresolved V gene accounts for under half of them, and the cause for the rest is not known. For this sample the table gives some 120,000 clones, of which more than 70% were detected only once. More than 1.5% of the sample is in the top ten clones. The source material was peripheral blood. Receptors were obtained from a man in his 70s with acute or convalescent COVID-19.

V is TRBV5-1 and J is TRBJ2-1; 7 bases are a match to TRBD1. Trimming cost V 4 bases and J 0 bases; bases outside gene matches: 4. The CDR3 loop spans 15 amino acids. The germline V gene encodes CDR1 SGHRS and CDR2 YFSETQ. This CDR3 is CASSRGQASYNEQFF. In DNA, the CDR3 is TGCGCCAGCAGCCGCGGACAGGCCTCCTACAATGAGCAGTTCTTC.

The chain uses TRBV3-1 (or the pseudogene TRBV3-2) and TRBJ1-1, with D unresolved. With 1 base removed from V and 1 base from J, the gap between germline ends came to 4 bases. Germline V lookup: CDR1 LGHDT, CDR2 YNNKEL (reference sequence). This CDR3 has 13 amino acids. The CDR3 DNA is TGTGCCAGCAGCCAAGTCGGGAACACTGAAGCTTTCTTT. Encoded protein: CASSQVGNTEAFF.

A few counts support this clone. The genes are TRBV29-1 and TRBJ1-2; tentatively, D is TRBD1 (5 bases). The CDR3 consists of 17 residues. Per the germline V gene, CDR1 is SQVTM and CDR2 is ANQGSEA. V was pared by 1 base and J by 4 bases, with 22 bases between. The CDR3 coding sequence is TGCAGCGTTGAAGGCGATTTCGGGAGGAGGGACCTCTATGGCTACACCTTC. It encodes CSVEGDFGRRDLYGYTF.

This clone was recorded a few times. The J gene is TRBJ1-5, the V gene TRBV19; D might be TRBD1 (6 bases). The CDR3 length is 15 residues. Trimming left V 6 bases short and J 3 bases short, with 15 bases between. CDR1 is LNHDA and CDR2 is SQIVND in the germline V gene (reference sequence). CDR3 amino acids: CASRGAGADNQPQHF. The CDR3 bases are TGTGCCAGTAGGGGAGCAGGGGCTGACAATCAGCCCCAGCATTTT.

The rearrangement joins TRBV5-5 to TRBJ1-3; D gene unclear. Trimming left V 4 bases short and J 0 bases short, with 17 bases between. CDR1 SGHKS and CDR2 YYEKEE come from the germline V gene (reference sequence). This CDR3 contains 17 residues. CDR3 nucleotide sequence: TGTGCCAGCAGCCCGGCGGAGGGTATAGTCTCTGGAAACACCATATATTTT. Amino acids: CASSPAEGIVSGNTIYF.

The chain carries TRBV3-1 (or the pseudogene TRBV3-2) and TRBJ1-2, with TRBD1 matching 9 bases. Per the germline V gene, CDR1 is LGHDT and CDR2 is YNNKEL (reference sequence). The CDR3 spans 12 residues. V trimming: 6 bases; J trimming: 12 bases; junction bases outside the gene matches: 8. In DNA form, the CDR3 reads TGTGCCAGCAGGGTATCGGGACAGGGCCACACCTTC. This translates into CASRVSGQGHTF.

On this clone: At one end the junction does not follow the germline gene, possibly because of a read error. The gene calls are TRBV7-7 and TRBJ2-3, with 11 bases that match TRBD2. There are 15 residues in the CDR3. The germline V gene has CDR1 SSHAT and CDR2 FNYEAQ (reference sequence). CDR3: CASSQGLAETDTQYF. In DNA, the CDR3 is TGTGCTAGCAGCCAGGGACTAGCGGAAACAGATACGCAGTATTTT.

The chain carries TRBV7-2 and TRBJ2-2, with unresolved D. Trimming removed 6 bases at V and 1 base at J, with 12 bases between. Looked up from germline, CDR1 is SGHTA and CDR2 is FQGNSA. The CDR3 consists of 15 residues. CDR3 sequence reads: CASSPLAGNTGELFF. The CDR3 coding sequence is TGTGCCAGCAGTCCTTTGGCAGGGAACACCGGGGAGCTGTTTTTT.

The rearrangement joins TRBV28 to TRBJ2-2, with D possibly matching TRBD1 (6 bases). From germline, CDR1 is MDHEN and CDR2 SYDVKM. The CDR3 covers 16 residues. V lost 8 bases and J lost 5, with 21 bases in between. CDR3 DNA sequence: TGTGCCAGCCGCTTCCGAACAGGGTCTGGGACCGGGGAGCTGTTTTTT. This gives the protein CASRFRTGSGTGELFF.

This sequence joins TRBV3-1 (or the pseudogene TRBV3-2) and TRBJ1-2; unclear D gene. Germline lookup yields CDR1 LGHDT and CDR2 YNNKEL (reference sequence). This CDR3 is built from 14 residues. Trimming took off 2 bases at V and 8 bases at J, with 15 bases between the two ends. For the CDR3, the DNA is TGTGCCAGCAGCCAAAGCCGGGGAACTTGGGGCTACACCTTC. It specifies CASSQSRGTWGYTF.

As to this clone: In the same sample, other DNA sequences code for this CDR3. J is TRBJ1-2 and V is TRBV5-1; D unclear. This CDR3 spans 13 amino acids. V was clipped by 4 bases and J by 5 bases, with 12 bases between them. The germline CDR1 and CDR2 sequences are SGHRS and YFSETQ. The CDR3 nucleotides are TGCGCCAGCAGCCTGGACGGCGGGTATGGCTACACCTTC. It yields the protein CASSLDGGYGYTF.

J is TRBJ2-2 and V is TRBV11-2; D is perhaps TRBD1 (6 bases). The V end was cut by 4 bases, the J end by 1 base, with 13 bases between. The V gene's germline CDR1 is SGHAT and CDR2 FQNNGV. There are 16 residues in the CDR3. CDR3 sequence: CASSSSGTLNTGELFF. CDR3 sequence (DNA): TGTGCCAGCAGCTCCTCCGGGACACTGAACACCGGGGAGCTGTTTTTT.

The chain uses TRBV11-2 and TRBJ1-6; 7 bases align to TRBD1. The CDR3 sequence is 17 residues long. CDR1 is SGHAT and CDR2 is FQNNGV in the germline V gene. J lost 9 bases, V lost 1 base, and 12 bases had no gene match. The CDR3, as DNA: TGTGCCAGCAGCTTAGCCATAAGGGACAGCATAGGTTCACCCCTCCACTTT. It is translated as CASSLAIRDSIGSPLHF.

The CDR3, as DNA: TGTGCCAGCAGCTTTACAGGCTCAGGGGGAGTAGAGACCCAGTACTTC. Residues: CASSFTGSGGVETQYF. The rearrangement uses TRBV7-9 and TRBJ2-5; TRBD1 matches 7 bases. Germline assignment: CDR1 SEHNR and CDR2 FQNEAQ (reference sequence). The ends lost 3 bases at V and 4 bases at J; junction bases unmatched: 11. CDR3 size: 16 residues. Using reference TRBV7-9 and TRBJ2-5 for the parts outside the CDR3, the full variable domain is DTGVSQNPRHKITKRGQNVTFRCDPISEHNRLYWYRQTLGQGPEFLTYFQNEAQLEKSRLLSDRFSAERPKGSFSTLEIQRTEQGDSAMYLCASSFTGSGGVETQYFGPGTRLLVL.

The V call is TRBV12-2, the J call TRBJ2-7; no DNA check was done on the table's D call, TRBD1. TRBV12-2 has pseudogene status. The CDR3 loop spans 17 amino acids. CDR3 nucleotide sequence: TGTGCAAGTCGCTTTCGGTACCTAGGGGGCTTTTCCTACGAGCAGTACTTC. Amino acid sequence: CASRFRYLGGFSYEQYF.

CDR3 sequence reads: CASSLGASLGEQYF. CDR3 sequence (DNA): TGTGCCAGCAGCCTGGGAGCCAGCCTAGGCGAGCAGTACTTC. The V gene is TRBV27, the J gene TRBJ2-7; TRBD2 might be the D (5 bases). Between the trimmed V and J ends, which lost 6 bases and 6 bases, there was a span of 18 bases. Germline V gene data show CDR1 as MNHEY and CDR2 as SMNVEV (reference sequence). This CDR3 has 14 residues.

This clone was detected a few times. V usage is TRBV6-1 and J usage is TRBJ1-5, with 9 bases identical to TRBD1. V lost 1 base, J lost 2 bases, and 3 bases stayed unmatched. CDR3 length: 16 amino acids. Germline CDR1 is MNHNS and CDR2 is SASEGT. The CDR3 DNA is TGTGCCAGCAGTGAAGTGGGGACAGGGCGCAATCAGCCCCAGCATTTT. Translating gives CASSEVGTGRNQPQHF.

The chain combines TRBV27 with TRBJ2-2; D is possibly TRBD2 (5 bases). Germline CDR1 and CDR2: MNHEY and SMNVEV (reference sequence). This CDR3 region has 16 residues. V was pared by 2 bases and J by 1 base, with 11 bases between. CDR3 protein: CASSLVGGGNTGELFF. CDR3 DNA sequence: TGTGCCAGCAGTTTAGTAGGAGGTGGGAACACCGGGGAGCTGTTTTTT.

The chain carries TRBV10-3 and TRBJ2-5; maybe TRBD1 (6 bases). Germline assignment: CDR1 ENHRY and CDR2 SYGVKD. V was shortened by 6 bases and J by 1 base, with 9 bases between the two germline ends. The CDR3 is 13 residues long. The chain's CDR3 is CAISDRSQETQYF. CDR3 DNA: TGTGCCATCAGCGACAGGAGCCAAGAGACCCAGTACTTC.

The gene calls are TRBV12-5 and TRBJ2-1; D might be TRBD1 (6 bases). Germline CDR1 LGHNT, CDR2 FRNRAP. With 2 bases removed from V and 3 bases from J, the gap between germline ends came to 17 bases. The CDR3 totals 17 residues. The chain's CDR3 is CASGLTRTVPFYNEQFF. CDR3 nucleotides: TGTGCTAGTGGTTTGACTCGGACAGTTCCTTTCTACAATGAGCAGTTCTTC.

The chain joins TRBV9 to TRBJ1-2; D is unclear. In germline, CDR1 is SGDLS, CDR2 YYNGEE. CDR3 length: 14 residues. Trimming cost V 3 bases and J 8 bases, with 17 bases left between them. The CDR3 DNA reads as TGTGCCAGCAGCGCCACGGAGGGATCGGGGGGCTACACCTTC. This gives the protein CASSATEGSGGYTF.

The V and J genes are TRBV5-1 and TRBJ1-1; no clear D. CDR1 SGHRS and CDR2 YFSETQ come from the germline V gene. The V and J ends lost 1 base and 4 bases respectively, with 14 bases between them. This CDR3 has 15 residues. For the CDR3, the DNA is TGCGCCAGCAGCTTGCGTCGAGACATTGTCACTGAAGCTTTCTTT. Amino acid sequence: CASSLRRDIVTEAFF.

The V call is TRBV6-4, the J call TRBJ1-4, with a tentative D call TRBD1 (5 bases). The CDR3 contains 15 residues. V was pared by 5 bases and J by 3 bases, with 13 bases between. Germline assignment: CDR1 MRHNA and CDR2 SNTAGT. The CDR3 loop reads CASSTQERANEKLFF. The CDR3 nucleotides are TGTGCCAGCAGTACACAGGAGAGAGCTAATGAAAAACTGTTTTTT.

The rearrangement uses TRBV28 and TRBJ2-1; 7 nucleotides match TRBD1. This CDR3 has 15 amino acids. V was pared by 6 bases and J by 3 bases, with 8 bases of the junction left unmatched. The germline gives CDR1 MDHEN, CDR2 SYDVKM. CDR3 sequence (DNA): TGTGCCAGCAGAAGAGGGGGCACGGGCTACAATGAGCAGTTCTTC. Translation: CASRRGGTGYNEQFF.

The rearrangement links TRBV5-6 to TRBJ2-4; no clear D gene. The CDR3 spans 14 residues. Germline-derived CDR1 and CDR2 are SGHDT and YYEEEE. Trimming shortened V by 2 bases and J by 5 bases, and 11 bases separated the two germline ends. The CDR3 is CASSLRGGENIQYF. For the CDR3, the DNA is TGTGCCAGCAGCTTACGAGGTGGCGAAAACATTCAGTACTTC. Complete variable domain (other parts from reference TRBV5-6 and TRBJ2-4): DAGVTQSPTHLIKTRGQQVTLRCSPKSGHDTVSWYQQALGQGPQFIFQYYEEEERQRGNFPDRFSGHQFPNYSSELNVNALLLGDSALYLCASSLRGGENIQYFGAGTRLSVL.

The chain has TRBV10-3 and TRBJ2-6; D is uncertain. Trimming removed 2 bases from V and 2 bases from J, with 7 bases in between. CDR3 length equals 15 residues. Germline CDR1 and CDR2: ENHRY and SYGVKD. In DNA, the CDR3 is TGTGCCATCAGTGAGGCGACACCTGGGGCCAACGTCCTGACTTTC. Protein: CAISEATPGANVLTF.